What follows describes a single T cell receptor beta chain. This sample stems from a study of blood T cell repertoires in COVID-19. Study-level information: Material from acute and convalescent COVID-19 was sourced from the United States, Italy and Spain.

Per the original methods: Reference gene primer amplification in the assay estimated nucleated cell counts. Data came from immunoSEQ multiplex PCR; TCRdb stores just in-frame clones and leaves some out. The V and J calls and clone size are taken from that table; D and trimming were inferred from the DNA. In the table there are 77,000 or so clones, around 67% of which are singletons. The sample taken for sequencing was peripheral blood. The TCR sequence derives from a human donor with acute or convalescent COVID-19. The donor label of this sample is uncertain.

The DNA of the CDR3 is TGTGCCAGCAGCACCTCCGGGACAGGGAACTATGGCTACACCTTC. Translating gives CASSTSGTGNYGYTF. V is TRBV11-2 and J is TRBJ1-2, with TRBD1 identical over 9 bases. The length of the CDR3 is 15 residues. Germline CDR1 is SGHAT and CDR2 is FQNNGV. J was trimmed by 2 bases and V by 5 bases; bases with no gene match: 6.